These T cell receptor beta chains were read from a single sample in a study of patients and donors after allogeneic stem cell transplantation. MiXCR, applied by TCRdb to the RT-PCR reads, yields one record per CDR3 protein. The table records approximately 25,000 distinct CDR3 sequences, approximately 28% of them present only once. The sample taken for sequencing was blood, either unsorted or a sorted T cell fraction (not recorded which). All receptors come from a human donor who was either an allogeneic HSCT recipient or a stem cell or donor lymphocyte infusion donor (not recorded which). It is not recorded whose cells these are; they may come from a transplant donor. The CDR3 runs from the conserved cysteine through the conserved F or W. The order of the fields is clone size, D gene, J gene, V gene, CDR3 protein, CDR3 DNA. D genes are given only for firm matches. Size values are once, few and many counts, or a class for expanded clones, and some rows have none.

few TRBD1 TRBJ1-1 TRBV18 CASSPPGTGWLCTEAFF TGTGCCAGCTCACCACCGGGGACAGGCTGGCTGTGCACTGAAGCTTTCTTT
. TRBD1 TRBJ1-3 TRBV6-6 CASSYDGTGFSGNTIYF TGTGCCAGCAGTTACGATGGGACAGGCTTCTCTGGAAACACCATATATTTT
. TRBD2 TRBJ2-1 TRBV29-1 CSGTGLAALNEQFF TGCAGCGGTACGGGACTAGCGGCGCTGAATGAGCAGTTCTTC
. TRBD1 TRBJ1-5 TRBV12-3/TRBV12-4 CASSSGTGFSNQPQHF TGTGCCAGCAGTTCCGGGACAGGGTTCAGCAATCAGCCCCAGCATTTT
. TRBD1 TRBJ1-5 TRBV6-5 CASRRTGSSNQPQHF TGTGCCAGCAGACGGACAGGGTCGAGCAATCAGCCCCAGCATTTT
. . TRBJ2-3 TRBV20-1 CSAPRRGPRADTQYF TGCAGTGCTCCTCGCCGGGGCCCTAGGGCAGATACGCAGTATTTT
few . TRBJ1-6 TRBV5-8 CASSLIARGSPLHF TGTGCCAGCAGCTTAATCGCGAGGGGGTCACCCCTCCACTTT
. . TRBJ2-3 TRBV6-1 CAGGGTRTDTQYF TGTGCCGGCGGAGGCACCCGCACAGATACGCAGTATTTT
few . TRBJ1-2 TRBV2 CASRVGLVGYTF TGTGCCAGCAGGGTCGGTTTGGTTGGCTACACCTTC
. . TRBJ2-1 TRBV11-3 CASSLGRGSYNEQFF TGTGCCAGCAGCTTAGGGCGGGGTTCCTACAATGAGCAGTTCTTC
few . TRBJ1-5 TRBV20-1 CSARATLSNQPQHF TGCAGTGCTAGGGCGACCCTTAGCAATCAGCCCCAGCATTTT
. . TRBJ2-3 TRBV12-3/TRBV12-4 CASRHTDTQYF TGTGCCAGCAGACACACAGATACGCAGTATTTT
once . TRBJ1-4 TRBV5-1 CAGSLVWGRVSEKLFF TGCGCCGGCAGCTTGGTTTGGGGCAGAGTCAGCGAAAAACTGTTTTTT
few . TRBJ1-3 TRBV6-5 CASSYFRGYYSGNTIYF TGTGCCAGCAGTTACTTTCGGGGTTACTACTCTGGAAACACCATATATTTT
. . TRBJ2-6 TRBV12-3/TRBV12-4 CASSLDLSGANVLTF TGTGCCAGCAGTTTAGACTTATCTGGGGCCAACGTCCTGACTTTC
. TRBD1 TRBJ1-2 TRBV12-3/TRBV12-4 CASSKRGTEFYGYTF TGTGCCAGCAGCAAACGCGGGACAGAATTTTACGGCTACACCTTC
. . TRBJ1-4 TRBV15 CATSHGRGLNEKLFF TGTGCCACCAGTCACGGTCGGGGTCTTAATGAAAAACTGTTTTTT
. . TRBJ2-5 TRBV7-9 CASSYRGPGETQYF TGTGCCAGCAGCTACCGGGGGCCGGGAGAGACCCAGTACTTC
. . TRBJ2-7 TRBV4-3 CASSHLMQGNEQYF TGCGCCAGCAGCCATCTGATGCAGGGGAACGAGCAGTACTTC
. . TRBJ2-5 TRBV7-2 CATQAGPLREETQYF TGTGCCACCCAGGCGGGCCCCCTGCGCGAAGAGACCCAGTACTTC
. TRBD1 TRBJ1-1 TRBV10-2 CASSGFDRAEEAFF TGCGCCAGCAGTGGTTTCGACAGGGCCGAAGAAGCTTTCTTT
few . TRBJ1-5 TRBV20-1 CSAPGSPNQPQHF TGCAGTGCTCCAGGGAGTCCCAATCAGCCCCAGCATTTT
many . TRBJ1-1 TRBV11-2 CASSPERMNTEAFF TGTGCCAGCAGCCCAGAGAGGATGAACACTGAAGCTTTCTTT
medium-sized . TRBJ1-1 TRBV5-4 CASSLTGKDEAFF TGTGCCAGCAGCTTGACGGGGAAGGATGAAGCTTTCTTT
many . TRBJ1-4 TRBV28 CASLGGGEEKLFF TGTGCCAGCCTTGGGGGGGGCGAAGAAAAACTGTTTTTT
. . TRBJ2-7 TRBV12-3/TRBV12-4 CASSLGRTYEQYF TGTGCCAGCAGTTTAGGCAGAACCTACGAGCAGTACTTC
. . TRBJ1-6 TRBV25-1 CASSETPEGNSPLHF TGTGCCAGCAGTGAAACCCCGGAAGGGAATTCACCCCTCCACTTT
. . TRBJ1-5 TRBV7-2 CASSLAGGGNQPQHF TGTGCCAGCAGCTTAGCTGGGGGCGGCAATCAGCCCCAGCATTTT
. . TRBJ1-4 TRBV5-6 CASSFDARGEKLFF TGTGCCAGCAGCTTCGACGCGCGGGGGGAAAAACTGTTTTTT
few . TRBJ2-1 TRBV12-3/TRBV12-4 CASRLDPGGYNEQFF TGTGCCAGCAGGCTGGACCCCGGGGGCTACAATGAGCAGTTCTTC
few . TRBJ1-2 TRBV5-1 CASSPGSNGYTF TGCGCCAGCAGCCCCGGCAGCAATGGCTACACCTTC
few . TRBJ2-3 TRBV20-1 CSAETTDTQYF TGCAGTGCAGAAACCACAGATACGCAGTATTTT
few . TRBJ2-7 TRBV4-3 CASSHLGGNEQYF TGCGCCAGCAGCCACTTAGGAGGGAACGAGCAGTACTTC
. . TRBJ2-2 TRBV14 CASSQATFTGELFF TGTGCCAGCAGCCAAGCAACGTTCACCGGGGAGCTGTTTTTT
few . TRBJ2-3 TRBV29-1 CSVRQDSTDTQYF TGCAGCGTTCGCCAGGACAGCACAGATACGCAGTATTTT
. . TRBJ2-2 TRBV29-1 CSVANRGGTGELFF TGCAGCGTGGCGAACAGGGGAGGAACCGGGGAGCTGTTTTTT
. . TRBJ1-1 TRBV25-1 CTSMEGPKAFF TGTACCAGCATGGAGGGTCCTAAAGCTTTCTTT
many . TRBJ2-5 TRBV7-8 CASSLMGQPQETQYF TGTGCCAGCAGTCTAATGGGCCAGCCCCAAGAGACCCAGTACTTC
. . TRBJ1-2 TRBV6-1 CASSEGPGHYGYTF TGTGCCAGCAGTGAAGGCCCAGGGCACTATGGCTACACCTTC
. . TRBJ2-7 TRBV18 CASSPGDGEQYF TGTGCCAGCTCACCTGGGGACGGCGAGCAGTACTTC